A selection of T cell receptor beta chains follows, all from one sample in a study of T-cell reconstitution after alpha-beta-depleted transplantation in children. TCRdb recomputed calls from the PCR reads with MiXCR, one row per CDR3 protein. This table has roughly 220,000 distinct CDR3 sequences, more than 10% appearing once. The specimen was PBMCs from the stem cell graft donor, collected from the stem cell graft. The receptor source for this set is a human donor who donated a stem cell graft to a child with acute lymphoblastic leukemia. The CDR3 runs from the conserved cysteine through the conserved F or W. The order of the fields is clone size, V gene, CDR3 length, J gene, D gene, CDR3 DNA, CDR3 protein. A D gene is named only where the DNA matches it firmly. Clone size is given as once, few, many, or a class for an expanded clone.

>many|TRBV6-2/TRBV6-3|14|TRBJ1-5|TRBD1
TGTGCCAGCACCCCGACAGGGGATCATCAGCCCCAGCATTTT
CASTPTGDHQPQHF
>many|TRBV12-3/TRBV12-4|14|TRBJ2-7|.
TGTGCCAGCAGTTTCGGGGGTCTAGCCTACGAGCAGTACTTC
CASSFGGLAYEQYF
>many|TRBV5-1|14|TRBJ2-5|TRBD2
TGCGCCAGCAGCGCTGGACTAGTCGGAGAGACCCAGTACTTC
CASSAGLVGETQYF
>many|TRBV12-3/TRBV12-4|15|TRBJ2-3|TRBD1
TGTGCCAGCAGTGGGGGGACAGGCAAGACAGATACGCAGTATTTT
CASSGGTGKTDTQYF
>many|TRBV29-1|15|TRBJ1-2|.
TGCAGCGTTGTAATTCAAGGACCTCCTAACTATGGCTACACCTTC
CSVVIQGPPNYGYTF
>many|TRBV27|15|TRBJ2-7|TRBD2
TGTGCCAGCAGTTCCCGGACTAGCGGTCCCTACGAGCAGTACTTC
CASSSRTSGPYEQYF
>few|TRBV20-1|16|TRBJ2-7|TRBD2
TGCAGTGCTAGATCTCGCGGGACTAGCGGGACGGGAGAGCAGTACTTC
CSARSRGTSGTGEQYF
>many|TRBV6-1|14|TRBJ1-2|.
TGTGCCAGCCGAGAATGGGGTATTGCAAGTGGCTACACCTTC
CASREWGIASGYTF
>many|TRBV6-2/TRBV6-3|16|TRBJ2-1|.
TGTGCCAGCAGTCGCCCAACAGGTTTTGCGGATAATGAGCAGTTCTTC
CASSRPTGFADNEQFF
>many|TRBV12-3/TRBV12-4|13|TRBJ1-1|TRBD1
TGTGCCAGCAGTCGGGACAGGGGGGCTGAAGCTTTCTTT
CASSRDRGAEAFF